This T cell receptor (beta chain) emerged from a study of blood T cell repertoires in COVID-19. Whole-study context: Whether acute or convalescent, the COVID-19 samples came from the United States, Italy and Spain. The analysed material was cDNA or gDNA that came from T cells, B-cell-depleted T cells, or PBMCs.

Under the authors' procedure: Reference gene primers were amplified, and this amplification served to estimate nucleated cell counts. Generated by immunoSEQ multiplex PCR, the TCRdb table keeps only in-frame clones and is missing some. The V and J calls and clone size come from that table; D and trimming were worked out from the DNA. The repertoire holds about 170,000 clones, about 86% seen once, with roughly a tenth in the top ten. Unmatched junction bases numbered 1, after V lost 7 bases and J lost 1 base. The CDR3 has 15 amino acids. Germline CDR1 and CDR2: MNHEY and SVGAGI. The V and J genes are TRBV6-5 and TRBJ2-2, with TRBD2 matching 12 bases. The sequence derives from a man in his 70s with active or convalescent COVID-19. What was sequenced was peripheral blood. CDR3 in amino acids: CASKLAGGNTGELFF. In DNA, the CDR3 is TGTGCCAGCAAACTAGCGGGAGGGAACACCGGGGAGCTGTTTTTT.